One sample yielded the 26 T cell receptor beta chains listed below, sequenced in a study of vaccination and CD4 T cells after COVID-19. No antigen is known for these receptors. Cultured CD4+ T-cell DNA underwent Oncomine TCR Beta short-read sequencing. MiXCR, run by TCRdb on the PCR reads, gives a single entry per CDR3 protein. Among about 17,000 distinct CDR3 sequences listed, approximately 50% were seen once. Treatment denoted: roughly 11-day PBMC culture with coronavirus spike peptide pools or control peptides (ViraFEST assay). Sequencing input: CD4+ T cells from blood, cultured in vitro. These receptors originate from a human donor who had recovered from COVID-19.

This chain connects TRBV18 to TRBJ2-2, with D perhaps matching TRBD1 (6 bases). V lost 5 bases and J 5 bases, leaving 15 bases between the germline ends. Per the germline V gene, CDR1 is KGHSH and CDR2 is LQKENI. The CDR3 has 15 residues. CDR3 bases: TGTGCCAGCTCAAGGGACAAAAAGGGGACCGGGGAGCTGTTTTTT. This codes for CASSRDKKGTGELFF.

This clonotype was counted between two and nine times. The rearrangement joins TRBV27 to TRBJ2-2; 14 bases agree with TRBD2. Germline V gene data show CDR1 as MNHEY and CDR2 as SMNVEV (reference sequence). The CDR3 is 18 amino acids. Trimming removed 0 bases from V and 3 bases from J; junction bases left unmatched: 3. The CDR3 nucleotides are TGTGCCAGCAGTTTATCGGGACTAGCGGGAGAGGACACCGGGGAGCTGTTTTTT. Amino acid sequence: CASSLSGLAGEDTGELFF.

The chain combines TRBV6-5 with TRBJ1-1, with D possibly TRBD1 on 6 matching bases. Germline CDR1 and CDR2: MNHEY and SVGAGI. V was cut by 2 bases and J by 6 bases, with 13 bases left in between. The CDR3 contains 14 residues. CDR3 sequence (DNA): TGTGCCAGCAGTTACGACAGGATGGTACCTGAAGCTTTCTTT. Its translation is CASSYDRMVPEAFF.

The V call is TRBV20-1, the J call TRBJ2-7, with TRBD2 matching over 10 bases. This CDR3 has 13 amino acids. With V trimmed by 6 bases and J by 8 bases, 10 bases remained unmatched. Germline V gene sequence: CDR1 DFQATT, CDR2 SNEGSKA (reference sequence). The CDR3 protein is CSAVAGGGMQQYF. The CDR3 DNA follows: TGCAGTGCAGTAGCGGGGGGCGGAATGCAGCAGTACTTC.

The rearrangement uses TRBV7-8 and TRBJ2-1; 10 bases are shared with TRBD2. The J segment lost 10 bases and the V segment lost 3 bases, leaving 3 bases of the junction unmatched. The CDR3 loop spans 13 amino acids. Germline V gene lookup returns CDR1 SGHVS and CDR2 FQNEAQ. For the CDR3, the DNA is TGTGCCAGCAGCTTCCTAGCGGGAGACGAGCAGTTCTTC. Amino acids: CASSFLAGDEQFF.

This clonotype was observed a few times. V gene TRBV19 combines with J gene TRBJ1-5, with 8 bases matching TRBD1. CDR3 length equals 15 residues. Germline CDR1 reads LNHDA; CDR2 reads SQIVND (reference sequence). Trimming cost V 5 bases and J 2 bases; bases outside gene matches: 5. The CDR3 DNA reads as TGTGCCAGTAGTCCCCTGACAGGGGGCAATCAGCCCCAGCATTTT. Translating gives CASSPLTGGNQPQHF. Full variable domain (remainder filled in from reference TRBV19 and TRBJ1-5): DGGITQSPKYLFRKEGQNVTLSCEQNLNHDAMYWYRQDPGQGLRLIYYSQIVNDFQKGDIAEGYSVSREKKESFPLTVTSAQKNPTAFYLCASSPLTGGNQPQHFGDGTRLSIL.

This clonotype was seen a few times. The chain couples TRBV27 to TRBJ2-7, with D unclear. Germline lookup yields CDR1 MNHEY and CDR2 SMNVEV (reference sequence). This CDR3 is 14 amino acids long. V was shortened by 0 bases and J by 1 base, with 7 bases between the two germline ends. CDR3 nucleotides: TGTGCCAGCAGTTTATCAATCTTGTCCTACGAGCAGTACTTC. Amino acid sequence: CASSLSILSYEQYF.

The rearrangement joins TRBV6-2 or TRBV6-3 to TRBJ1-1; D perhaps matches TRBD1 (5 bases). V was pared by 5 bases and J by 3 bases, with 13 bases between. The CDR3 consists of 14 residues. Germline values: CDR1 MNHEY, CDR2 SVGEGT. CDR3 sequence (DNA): TGTGCCAGCAGTCCAGGGCAAGGGTACACTGAAGCTTTCTTT. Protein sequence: CASSPGQGYTEAFF.

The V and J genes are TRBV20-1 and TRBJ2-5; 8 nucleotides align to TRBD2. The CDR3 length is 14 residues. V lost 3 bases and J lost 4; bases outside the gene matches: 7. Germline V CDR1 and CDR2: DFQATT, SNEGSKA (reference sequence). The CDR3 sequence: CSARRPGGRETQYF. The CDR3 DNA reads TGCAGTGCTAGGAGGCCGGGGGGGCGAGAGACCCAGTACTTC.

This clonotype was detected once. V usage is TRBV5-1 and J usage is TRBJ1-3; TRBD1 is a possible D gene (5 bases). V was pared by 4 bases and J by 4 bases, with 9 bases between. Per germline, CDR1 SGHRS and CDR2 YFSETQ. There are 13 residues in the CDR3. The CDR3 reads CASSEQDGNTIYF. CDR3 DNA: TGCGCCAGCAGCGAACAGGACGGAAACACCATATATTTT.

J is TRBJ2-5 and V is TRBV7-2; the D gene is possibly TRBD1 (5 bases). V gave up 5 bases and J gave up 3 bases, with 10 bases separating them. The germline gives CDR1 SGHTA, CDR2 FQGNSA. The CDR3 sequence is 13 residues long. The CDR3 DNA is TGTGCCAGCAGCCCCGCCAGGGAAGAGACCCAGTACTTC. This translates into CASSPAREETQYF.

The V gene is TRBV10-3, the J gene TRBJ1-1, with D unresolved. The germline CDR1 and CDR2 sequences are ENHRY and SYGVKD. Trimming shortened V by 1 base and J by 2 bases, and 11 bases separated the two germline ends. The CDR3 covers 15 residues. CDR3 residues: CAISEWKAGNTEAFF. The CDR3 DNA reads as TGTGCCATCAGTGAGTGGAAAGCCGGCAACACTGAAGCTTTCTTT.

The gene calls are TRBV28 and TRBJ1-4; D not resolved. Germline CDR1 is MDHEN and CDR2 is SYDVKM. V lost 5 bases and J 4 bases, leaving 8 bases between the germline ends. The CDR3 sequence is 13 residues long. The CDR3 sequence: CASSADLNEKLFF. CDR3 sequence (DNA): TGTGCCAGCAGTGCGGACCTTAATGAAAAACTGTTTTTT.

For the CDR3, the DNA is TGCAGTGCTAGAGATAGTGGGGGCACCAAAAACATTCAGTACTTC. Protein: CSARDSGGTKNIQYF. The gene calls are TRBV20-1 and TRBJ2-4; tentatively, D is TRBD1 (6 bases). Germline loops: CDR1 DFQATT, CDR2 SNEGSKA (reference sequence). The CDR3 runs 15 residues. Trimming left V 0 bases short and J 2 bases short, with 11 bases between.

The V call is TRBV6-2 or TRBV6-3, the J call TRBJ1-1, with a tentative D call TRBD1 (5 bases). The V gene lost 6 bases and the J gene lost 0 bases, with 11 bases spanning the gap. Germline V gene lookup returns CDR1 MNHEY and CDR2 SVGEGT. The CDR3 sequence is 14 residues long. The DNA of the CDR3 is TGTGCCAGCAGACCGATGACAGTGAACACTGAAGCTTTCTTT. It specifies CASRPMTVNTEAFF.

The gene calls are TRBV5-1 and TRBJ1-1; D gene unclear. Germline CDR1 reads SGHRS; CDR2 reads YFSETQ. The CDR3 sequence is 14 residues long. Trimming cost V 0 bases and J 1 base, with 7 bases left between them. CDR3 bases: TGCGCCAGCAGCTTGGTCAGACCGAACACTGAAGCTTTCTTT. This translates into CASSLVRPNTEAFF.

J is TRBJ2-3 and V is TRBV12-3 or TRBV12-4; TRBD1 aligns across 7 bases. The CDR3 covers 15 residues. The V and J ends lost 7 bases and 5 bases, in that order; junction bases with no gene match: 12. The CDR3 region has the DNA TGTGCCAGCACCGGGTGGCAGGGGGAAGGAGATACGCAGTATTTT. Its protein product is CASTGWQGEGDTQYF.

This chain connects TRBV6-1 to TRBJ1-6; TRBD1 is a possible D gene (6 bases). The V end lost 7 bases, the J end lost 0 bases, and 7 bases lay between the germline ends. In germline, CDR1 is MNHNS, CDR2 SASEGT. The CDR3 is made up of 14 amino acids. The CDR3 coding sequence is TGTGCCAGCAAGGGGGGCTCCTATAATTCACCCCTCCACTTT. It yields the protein CASKGGSYNSPLHF.

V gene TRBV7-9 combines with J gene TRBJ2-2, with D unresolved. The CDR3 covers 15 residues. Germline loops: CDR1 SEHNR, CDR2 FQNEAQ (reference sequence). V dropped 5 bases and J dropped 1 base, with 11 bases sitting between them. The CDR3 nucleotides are TGTGCCAGCAGCCCCCAAAGGATGAACACCGGGGAGCTGTTTTTT. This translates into CASSPQRMNTGELFF.

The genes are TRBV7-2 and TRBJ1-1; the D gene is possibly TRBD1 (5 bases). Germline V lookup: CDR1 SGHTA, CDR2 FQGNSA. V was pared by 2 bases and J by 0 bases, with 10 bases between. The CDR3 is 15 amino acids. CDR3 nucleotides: TGTGCCAGCAGCTTAAGGGTCAGGGTGAACACTGAAGCTTTCTTT. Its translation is CASSLRVRVNTEAFF.

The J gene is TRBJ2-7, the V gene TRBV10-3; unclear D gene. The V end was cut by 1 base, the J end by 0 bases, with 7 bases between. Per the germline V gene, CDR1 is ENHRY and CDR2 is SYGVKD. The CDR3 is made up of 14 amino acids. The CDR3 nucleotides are TGTGCCATCAGTGAGTTTATGGCCTCCTACGAGCAGTACTTC. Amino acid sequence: CAISEFMASYEQYF.

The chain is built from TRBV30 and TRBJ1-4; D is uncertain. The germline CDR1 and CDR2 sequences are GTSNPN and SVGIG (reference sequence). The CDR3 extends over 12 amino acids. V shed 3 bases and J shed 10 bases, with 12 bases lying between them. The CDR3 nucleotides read TGTGCCTGGAGCGGGGAGGGCGGAAAACTGTTTTTT. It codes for CAWSGEGGKLFF.

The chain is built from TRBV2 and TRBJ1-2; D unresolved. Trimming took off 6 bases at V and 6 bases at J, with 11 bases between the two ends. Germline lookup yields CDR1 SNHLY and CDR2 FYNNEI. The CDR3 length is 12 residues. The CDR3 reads CASRDRPDGYTF. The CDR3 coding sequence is TGTGCCAGCAGGGATCGGCCCGATGGCTACACCTTC.

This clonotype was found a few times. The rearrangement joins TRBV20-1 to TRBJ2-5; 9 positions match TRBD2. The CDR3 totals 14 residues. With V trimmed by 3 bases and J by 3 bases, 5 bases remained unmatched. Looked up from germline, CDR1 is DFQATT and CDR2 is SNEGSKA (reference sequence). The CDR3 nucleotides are TGCAGTGCTAGGGCGCTAGCGGGGAAAGAGACCCAGTACTTC. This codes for CSARALAGKETQYF.

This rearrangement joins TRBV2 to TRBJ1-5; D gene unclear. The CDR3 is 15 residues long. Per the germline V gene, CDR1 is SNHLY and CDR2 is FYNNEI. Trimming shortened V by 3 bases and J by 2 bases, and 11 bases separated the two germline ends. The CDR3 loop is CASSDSGRGNQPQHF. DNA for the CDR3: TGTGCCAGCAGTGATTCGGGTAGAGGCAATCAGCCCCAGCATTTT.

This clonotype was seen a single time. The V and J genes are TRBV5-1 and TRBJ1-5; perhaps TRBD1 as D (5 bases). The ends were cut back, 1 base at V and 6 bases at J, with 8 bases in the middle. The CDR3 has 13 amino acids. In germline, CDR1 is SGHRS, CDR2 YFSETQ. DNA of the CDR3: TGCGCCAGCAGCTTGACAGGTCTTCAGCCCCAGCATTTT. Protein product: CASSLTGLQPQHF. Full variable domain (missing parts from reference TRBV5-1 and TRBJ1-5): KAGVTQTPRYLIKTRGQQVTLSCSPISGHRSVSWYQQTPGQGLQFLFEYFSETQRNKGNFPGRFSGRQFSNSRSEMNVSTLELGDSALYLCASSLTGLQPQHFGDGTRLSIL.